Below are 28 T cell receptor beta chains sequenced from a single sample in a study of early T cells in non-severe SARS-CoV-2 infection. TCRdb re-derived calls from the 5' RACE reads in MiXCR, one entry per CDR3 protein. The sample carries around 88,000 distinct CDR3 sequences, approximately 14% recorded once. Sequenced input: whole blood. Receptors originate from an adult who was a healthcare worker with PCR-confirmed SARS-CoV-2 infection or an uninfected control (not recorded which).

V and J are TRBV20-1 and TRBJ1-2; TRBD1 matches at 7 bases. V trimming: 6 bases; J trimming: 4 bases; junction bases outside the gene matches: 11. This CDR3 is 14 amino acids long. Germline lookup yields CDR1 DFQATT and CDR2 SNEGSKA (reference sequence). CDR3 nucleotides: TGCAGTGCGATGGCCCGGACAGGCCGCTATGGCTACACCTTC. Translating gives CSAMARTGRYGYTF.

Notes on this clonotype: A read error is possible here, since a much larger clone lies one base away. This rearrangement joins TRBV27 to TRBJ1-1; 7 positions match TRBD1. Germline assignment: CDR1 MNHEY and CDR2 SMNVEV (reference sequence). This CDR3 contains 14 residues. This CDR3 is CASSLGQINTEAIF. CDR3 in DNA: TGTGCCAGCAGTTTGGGACAGATTAACACTGAAGCTATCTTT.

V gene TRBV29-1 combines with J gene TRBJ2-1; tentative D call: TRBD2 (5 bases). CDR1 SQVTM and CDR2 ANQGSEA come from the germline V gene. This CDR3 is 12 amino acids long. The germline V and J ends were trimmed by 5 bases and 5 bases, with 10 bases remaining between them. DNA of the CDR3: TGCAGCGTTCTCGGGGATGACAATGAGCAGTTCTTC. Its protein product is CSVLGDDNEQFF.

The chain employs TRBV19 and TRBJ2-2; 10 bases fit TRBD1. V shed 7 bases and J 4 bases; nucleotides not matched to a gene: 3. CDR3 length: 14 residues. Germline V CDR1 and CDR2: LNHDA, SQIVND (reference sequence). The CDR3 loop is CASIDRGLTGELFF. CDR3 DNA sequence: TGTGCCAGTATTGACAGGGGGCTCACCGGGGAGCTGTTTTTT.

Ten or more counts support this clonotype. V usage is TRBV5-1 and J usage is TRBJ2-7; possible D gene TRBD1, 6 bases. Germline V lookup: CDR1 SGHRS, CDR2 YFSETQ. CDR3 length equals 15 residues. V lost 5 bases and J lost 0, with 15 bases in between. CDR3 DNA: TGCGCCAGCAGAAGGACAGCCCAGGTCTCCTACGAGCAGTACTTC. It translates to CASRRTAQVSYEQYF.

V usage is TRBV12-3 or TRBV12-4 and J usage is TRBJ1-1; D remains ambiguous. Trimming removed 7 bases from V and 1 base from J, with 10 bases in between. The CDR3 totals 13 residues. CDR3 sequence (DNA): TGTGCCAGCATCCCCACCAGGAACACTGAAGCTTTCTTT. This sequence encodes CASIPTRNTEAFF.

The chain uses TRBV21-1 and TRBJ1-6. TRBV21-1 is annotated as a pseudogene. This CDR3 is 15 amino acids long. The CDR3: CASSGRTSRNSPLHF. The DNA of the CDR3 is TGTGCCAGCAGCGGACGGACGTCGAGAAATTCACCCCTCCACTTT.

In its sample, this clonotype was seen many times. The CDR3 spells CASSLASGRINEQFF. In nucleotides, the CDR3 is TGCGCCAGCAGCTTGGCCAGCGGGAGAATCAATGAGCAGTTCTTC. The chain links TRBV5-1 to TRBJ2-1; 8 nucleotides match TRBD2. The V gene's germline CDR1 is SGHRS and CDR2 YFSETQ. This CDR3 is 15 amino acids long. V shed 0 bases and J 6 bases; nucleotides not matched to a gene: 5.

The table lists this clonotype with a few counts. The chain has TRBV18 and TRBJ2-1; D call uncertain. Trimming stripped 2 bases from V and 0 bases from J, with 11 bases between. The CDR3 spans 16 residues. Germline V gives CDR1 KGHSH, CDR2 LQKENI. The CDR3 nucleotides are TGTGCCAGCTCACCAATGGAGCGAGTCTCCTACAATGAGCAGTTCTTC. Translating gives CASSPMERVSYNEQFF.

The V call is TRBV28, the J call TRBJ2-3; D not resolved. CDR1 is MDHEN, CDR2 SYDVKM, per germline. This CDR3 has 15 residues. Trimming removed 2 bases at V and 2 bases at J, with 11 bases between. The CDR3 region has the DNA TGTGCCAGCAGTTTAGGACGGATAGCCACAGATACGCAGTATTTT. Translating it yields CASSLGRIATDTQYF.

This clonotype was seen only a few times. The rearrangement joins TRBV6-5 to TRBJ1-6; D possibly corresponds to TRBD1 (6 bases). CDR3 length equals 16 residues. Trimming shortened V by 5 bases and J by 9 bases, and 20 bases separated the two germline ends. From germline, CDR1 is MNHEY and CDR2 SVGAGI. CDR3 DNA sequence: TGTGCCAGCAGTAAGACCCAGGGTCAGGGGCGTTCACCCCTCCACTTT. Translating gives CASSKTQGQGRSPLHF.

This clonotype was counted between two and nine times. This chain uses TRBV7-9 with TRBJ1-1, with D uncertain. CDR1 and CDR2 from the germline V gene are SEHNR and FQNEAQ (reference sequence). Between the trimmed V and J ends, which lost 7 bases and 1 base, there was a span of 7 bases. The CDR3 totals 12 residues. CDR3 protein: CASNSRNTEAFF. In DNA form, the CDR3 reads TGTGCCAGCAACTCCAGGAACACTGAAGCTTTCTTT.

This clonotype was picked up a small number of times. This chain uses TRBV18 with TRBJ1-1, with D possibly matching TRBD1 (6 bases). V lost 2 bases, J lost 2 bases, and 15 bases lay in between. The V gene's germline CDR1 is KGHSH and CDR2 LQKENI. This CDR3 contains 16 residues. CDR3 bases: TGTGCCAGCTCACCAGGGTTAGGAGGGGGAAACACTGAAGCTTTCTTT. It codes for CASSPGLGGGNTEAFF.

This chain joins TRBV7-3 and TRBJ2-2; TRBD2 aligns across 11 bases. J gave up 3 bases and V 5 bases, and 5 bases lay outside the gene matches. The germline V gene encodes CDR1 SGHTA and CDR2 FQGTGA. The CDR3 runs 16 residues. The CDR3 coding sequence is TGTGCCAGCAGCCCGACTAGCGGGAATTACACCGGGGAGCTGTTTTTT. Translating gives CASSPTSGNYTGELFF.

V usage is TRBV27 and J usage is TRBJ2-5; 12 bases line up with TRBD2. The CDR3 is 18 amino acids. The J segment lost 4 bases and the V segment lost 5 bases, leaving 14 bases of the junction unmatched. Germline loops: CDR1 MNHEY, CDR2 SMNVEV (reference sequence). The CDR3 region has the DNA TGTGCCAGCAGTCCTAACCCGGTGGGACTAGCGGGTGTAGAGACCCAGTACTTC. Protein: CASSPNPVGLAGVETQYF.

This clonotype was detected a few times. The chain carries TRBV3-1 and TRBJ2-2, with D possibly matching TRBD1 (6 bases). The germline V gene has CDR1 LGHDT and CDR2 YNNKEL (reference sequence). The CDR3 sequence is 14 residues long. V lost 7 bases to trimming and J lost 5 bases, with 14 bases between them. The CDR3 DNA is TGTGCCAGCACCCTAGGGGGAGTAACCGGGGAGCTGTTTTTT. Its protein product is CASTLGGVTGELFF.

This clonotype was seen more than once but under ten times. The J gene is TRBJ2-2, the V gene TRBV7-6, with TRBD1 matching over 9 bases. The trim removed 4 bases at V and 3 bases at J, leaving 3 bases unmatched. This CDR3 is 15 amino acids long. From germline, CDR1 is SGHVS and CDR2 FNYEAQ. As DNA, the CDR3 is TGTGCCAGCAGCTGGGGGACAGGGTACACCGGGGAGCTGTTTTTT. This codes for CASSWGTGYTGELFF. The variable domain in full, with the rest retrieved from reference TRBV7-6 and TRBJ2-2, is GAGVSQSPRYKVTKRGQDVALRCDPISGHVSLYWYRQALGQGPEFLTYFNYEAQQDKSGLPNDRFSAERPEGSISTLTIQRTEQRDSAMYRCASSWGTGYTGELFFGEGSRLTVL.

This clonotype appeared many times. This chain joins TRBV5-5 and TRBJ1-4; D uncertain. Germline V gives CDR1 SGHKS, CDR2 YYEKEE (reference sequence). The CDR3 consists of 12 residues. Trimming removed 5 bases at V and 3 bases at J, with 5 bases between. This CDR3 is CASSQANEKLFF. The CDR3 nucleotides read TGTGCCAGCAGTCAGGCTAATGAAAAACTGTTTTTT.

V and J are TRBV20-1 and TRBJ2-7; 7 bases align to TRBD1. CDR1 is DFQATT, CDR2 SNEGSKA, per germline (reference sequence). The CDR3 totals 15 residues. The V segment lost 6 bases and the J segment 3 bases; nucleotides outside the gene matches: 14. The DNA of the CDR3 is TGCAGTGCCCAAAGCCGGACAGGTCAAAACTACGAGCAGTACTTC. Amino acids: CSAQSRTGQNYEQYF.

This clonotype has a handful of counts. The chain couples TRBV6-5 to TRBJ2-4; D might be TRBD1 (6 bases). V was pared by 2 bases and J by 9 bases, with 20 bases between. The germline CDR1 and CDR2 sequences are MNHEY and SVGAGI. The CDR3 sequence is 16 residues long. The CDR3 protein is CASSYEGPGVSVIQYF. The CDR3 DNA follows: TGTGCCAGCAGTTACGAGGGGCCAGGGGTGAGCGTCATTCAGTACTTC.

The V and J genes are TRBV20-1 and TRBJ2-1; no firm D call. V lost 1 base, J lost 8 bases, and 12 bases lay in between. The V gene's germline CDR1 is DFQATT and CDR2 SNEGSKA (reference sequence). The CDR3 covers 13 residues. This chain's CDR3 is CSARGSRWDEQFF. As DNA, the CDR3 is TGCAGTGCTAGAGGGTCCCGTTGGGATGAGCAGTTCTTC.

A few counts support this clonotype. CDR3: CASRAGTNNSPLHF. In DNA form, the CDR3 reads TGTGCCAGCAGGGCCGGGACGAATAATTCACCCCTCCACTTT. The chain uses TRBV12-3 or TRBV12-4 and TRBJ1-6; D might be TRBD1 (5 bases). V was pared by 6 bases and J by 5 bases, with 11 bases between. This CDR3 contains 14 residues.

This chain joins TRBV28 and TRBJ2-6; D assignment may be TRBD1 or TRBD2 (5 bases each). CDR3 size: 14 residues. The germline V gene encodes CDR1 MDHEN and CDR2 SYDVKM. The V and J ends lost 8 bases and 3 bases respectively, with 11 bases between them. CDR3 region: CASRGAGGANVLTF. The CDR3 DNA follows: TGTGCCAGCCGAGGGGCAGGTGGGGCCAACGTCCTGACTTTC.

This clonotype was picked up a small number of times. The chain has TRBV7-3 and TRBJ1-1, with D maybe TRBD1 (5 bases). Looked up from germline, CDR1 is SGHTA and CDR2 is FQGTGA. The CDR3 is 15 amino acids. Deletions cut 2 bases from V and 4 bases from J, with 14 bases between. The CDR3: CASSLGQGGFTEAFF. For the CDR3, the DNA is TGTGCCAGCAGCTTAGGGCAGGGCGGCTTCACTGAAGCTTTCTTT.

This clonotype turned up a few times. One end of the junction is discordant with germline, which a read error may explain. This sequence joins TRBV7-9 and TRBJ2-7, with D possibly matching TRBD1 (6 bases). This CDR3 spans 16 amino acids. The germline V gene encodes CDR1 SEHNR and CDR2 FQNEAQ (reference sequence). The CDR3 sequence: CASSLAQGTVIDEQYF. CDR3 sequence (DNA): TGTGCCAGCAGCCTAGCCCAGGGGACGGTAATCGACGAGCAGTACTTC.

The V gene is TRBV29-1, the J gene TRBJ1-1; D is ambiguous. V gave up 5 bases and J gave up 3 bases, with 13 bases separating them. Germline V gene lookup returns CDR1 SQVTM and CDR2 ANQGSEA. This CDR3 has 13 residues. The CDR3 loop reads CSVLKGRDTEAFF. The CDR3 coding sequence is TGCAGCGTTCTAAAGGGAAGGGACACTGAAGCTTTCTTT.

This clonotype appeared a few times. V and J are TRBV9 and TRBJ2-3; D gene ambiguous. Germline CDR1 is SGDLS and CDR2 is YYNGEE. V dropped 0 bases and J dropped 4 bases, with 12 bases sitting between them. This CDR3 has 15 residues. In DNA form, the CDR3 reads TGTGCCAGCAGCGTAGAGGCTCTCCGCCCAGATACGCAGTATTTT. It encodes CASSVEALRPDTQYF.

The chain links TRBV7-9 to TRBJ2-7; D is ambiguous. The CDR3 spans 15 residues. V lost 4 bases and J lost 2, with 15 bases in between. The germline gives CDR1 SEHNR, CDR2 FQNEAQ (reference sequence). This CDR3 is CASSSARGSPYEQYF. CDR3 DNA: TGTGCCAGCAGCTCCGCCCGCGGTTCCCCCTACGAGCAGTACTTC.